Described below is a single T cell receptor (beta chain) sequence and its context. The target antigen is unknown. This sample stems from a study of T cells in localized non-small cell lung cancer. Study-wide results and limits: The study detected a median roughly 56 of the top 100 tumor clones in adjacent lung. Exceeding tumor, uninvolved adjacent lung had the highest T cell clonality.

TCRdb's table, derived via immunoSEQ multiplex PCR, lists solely in-frame clones and lacks some. The data hold roughly 2,600 clones, with about 40% observed a single time. V lost 1 base, J lost 4 bases, and 13 bases lay in between. Germline CDR1 and CDR2: MGHRA and YSYEKL. The CDR3 loop spans 15 amino acids. V is TRBV4-1 and J is TRBJ1-1; the D is unclear. The source is a woman aged 35 to 75 with stage II squamous cell lung carcinoma. This material consisted of normal lung tissue next to the tumor, taken before any cancer treatment. The CDR3 loop is CASSQGGIGVTEAFF. DNA of the CDR3: TGCGCCAGCAGCCAAGGAGGTATTGGAGTCACTGAAGCTTTCTTT.